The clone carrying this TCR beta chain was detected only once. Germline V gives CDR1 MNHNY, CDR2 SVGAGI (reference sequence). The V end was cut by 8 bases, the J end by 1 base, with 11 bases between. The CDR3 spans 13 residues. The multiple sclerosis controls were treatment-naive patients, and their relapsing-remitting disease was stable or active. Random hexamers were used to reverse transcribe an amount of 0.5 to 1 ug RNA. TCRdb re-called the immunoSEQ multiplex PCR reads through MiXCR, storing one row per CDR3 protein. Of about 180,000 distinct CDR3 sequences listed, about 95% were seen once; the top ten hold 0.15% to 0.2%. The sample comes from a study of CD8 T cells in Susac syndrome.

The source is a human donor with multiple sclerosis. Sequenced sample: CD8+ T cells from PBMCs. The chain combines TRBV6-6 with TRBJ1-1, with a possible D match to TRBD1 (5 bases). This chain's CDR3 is CASQDGQNTEAFF. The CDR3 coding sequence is TGTGCCAGCCAGGACGGACAGAACACTGAAGCTTTCTTT.